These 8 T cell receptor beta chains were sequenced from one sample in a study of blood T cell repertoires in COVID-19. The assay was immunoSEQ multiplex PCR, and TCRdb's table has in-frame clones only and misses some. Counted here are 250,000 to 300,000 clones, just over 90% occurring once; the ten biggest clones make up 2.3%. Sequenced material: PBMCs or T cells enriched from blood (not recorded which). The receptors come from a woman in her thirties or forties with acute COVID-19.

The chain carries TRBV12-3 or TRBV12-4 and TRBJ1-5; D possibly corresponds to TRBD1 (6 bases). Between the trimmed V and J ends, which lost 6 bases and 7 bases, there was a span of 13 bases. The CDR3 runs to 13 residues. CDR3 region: CASRPTGSQPQHF. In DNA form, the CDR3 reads TGTGCCAGCAGACCGACAGGCTCCCAGCCCCAGCATTTT.

In nucleotides, the CDR3 is TGTGCCACCAGCCCATCCCGGAGTTCACCCCTCCACTTT. Translating gives CATSPSRSSPLHF. The chain uses TRBV15 and TRBJ1-6; D gene ambiguous. The germline V and J ends were trimmed by 5 bases and 9 bases, with 11 bases remaining between them. From germline, CDR1 is LNHNV and CDR2 YYDKDF (reference sequence). The CDR3 loop spans 13 amino acids.

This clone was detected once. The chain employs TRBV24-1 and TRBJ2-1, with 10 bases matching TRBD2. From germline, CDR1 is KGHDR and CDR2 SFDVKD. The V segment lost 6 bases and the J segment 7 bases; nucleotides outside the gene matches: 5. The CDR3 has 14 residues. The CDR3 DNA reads TGTGCCACCAGTTCTCCAGCGGGAGGGAATGAGCAGTTCTTC. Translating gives CATSSPAGGNEQFF.

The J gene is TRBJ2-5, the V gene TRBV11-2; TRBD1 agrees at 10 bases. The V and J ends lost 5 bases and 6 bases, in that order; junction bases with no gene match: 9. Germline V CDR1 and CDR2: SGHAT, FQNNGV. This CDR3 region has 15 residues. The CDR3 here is CASSTRDRGGKTQYF. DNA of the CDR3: TGTGCCAGCAGCACTCGGGACAGGGGAGGGAAGACCCAGTACTTC. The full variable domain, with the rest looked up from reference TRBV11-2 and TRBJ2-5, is EAGVAQSPRYKIIEKRQSVAFWCNPISGHATLYWYQQILGQGPKLLIQFQNNGVVDDSQLPKDRFSAERLKGVDSTLKIQPAKLEDSAVYLCASSTRDRGGKTQYFGPGTRLLVL.

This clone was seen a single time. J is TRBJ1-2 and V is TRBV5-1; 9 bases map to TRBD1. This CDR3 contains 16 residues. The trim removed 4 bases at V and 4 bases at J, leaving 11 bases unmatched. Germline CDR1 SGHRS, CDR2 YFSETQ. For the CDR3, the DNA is TGCGCCAGCAGCCCTGAGACAGGGGGGGGATCCTATGGCTACACCTTC. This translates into CASSPETGGGSYGYTF.

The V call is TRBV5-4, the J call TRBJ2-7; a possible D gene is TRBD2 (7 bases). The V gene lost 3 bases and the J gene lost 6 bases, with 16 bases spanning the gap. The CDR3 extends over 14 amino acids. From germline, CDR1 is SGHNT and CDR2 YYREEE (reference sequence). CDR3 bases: TGTGCCAGCAGCTCCACCGGGGGGCCCCTCGAGCAGTACTTC. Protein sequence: CASSSTGGPLEQYF.

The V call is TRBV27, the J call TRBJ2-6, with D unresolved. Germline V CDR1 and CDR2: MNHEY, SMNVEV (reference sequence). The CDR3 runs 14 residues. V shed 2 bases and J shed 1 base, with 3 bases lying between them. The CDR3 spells CASSLLSGANVLTF. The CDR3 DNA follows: TGTGCCAGCAGTTTACTATCTGGGGCCAACGTCCTGACTTTC.

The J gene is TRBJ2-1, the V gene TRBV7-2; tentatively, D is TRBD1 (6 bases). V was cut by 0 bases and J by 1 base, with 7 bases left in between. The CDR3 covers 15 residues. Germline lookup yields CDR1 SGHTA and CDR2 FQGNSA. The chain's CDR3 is CASSLATGSYNEQFF. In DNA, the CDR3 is TGTGCCAGCAGCTTAGCAACAGGGTCCTACAATGAGCAGTTCTTC.